These 30 T cell receptor beta chains were all obtained from the same sample, sequenced in a study of blood T cell repertoires in COVID-19. Produced via immunoSEQ multiplex PCR; TCRdb's table is partial and in-frame only. The data contain roughly 320,000 clones, roughly 90% of them singletons. Sequenced input: peripheral blood. These receptors were collected from a woman aged 25 to 39 with COVID-19, enrolled during active disease.

This clone was observed a single time. This rearrangement joins TRBV7-2 to TRBJ2-1; D is perhaps TRBD1 (6 bases). Trimming took off 2 bases at V and 7 bases at J, with 21 bases between the two ends. Germline values: CDR1 SGHTA, CDR2 FQGNSA. This CDR3 region has 17 residues. In DNA form, the CDR3 reads TGTGCCAGCAGCTTACACCCTGGGGGCAGGGGCGGGAATGAGCAGTTCTTC. Its translation: CASSLHPGGRGGNEQFF.

The chain joins TRBV25-1 to TRBJ1-4, with 10 positions matching TRBD1. The CDR3 spans 15 residues. From germline, CDR1 is MGHDK and CDR2 SYGVNS. V dropped 1 base and J dropped 8; count of bases not matched to a gene: 4. The CDR3 coding sequence is TGTGCCAGCAGTGAATGGACAGGGGGAGACGAAAAACTGTTTTTT. This sequence encodes CASSEWTGGDEKLFF.

The chain couples TRBV5-1 to TRBJ2-1, with 13 bases matching TRBD2. This CDR3 region has 17 residues. Germline CDR1 reads SGHRS; CDR2 reads YFSETQ. V dropped 4 bases and J dropped 8; count of bases not matched to a gene: 12. As DNA, the CDR3 is TGCGCCAGCAGCCTCCAAACCGGGACTAGCGGGGTGCATGAGCAGTTCTTC. It yields the protein CASSLQTGTSGVHEQFF. Looking up the rest from reference TRBV5-1 and TRBJ2-1 gives the full variable domain: KAGVTQTPRYLIKTRGQQVTLSCSPISGHRSVSWYQQTPGQGLQFLFEYFSETQRNKGNFPGRFSGRQFSNSRSEMNVSTLELGDSALYLCASSLQTGTSGVHEQFFGPGTRLTVL.

This clone was seen just once. V is TRBV1 and J is TRBJ1-5; TRBD1, the D gene given by the table, was not confirmed from the DNA. TRBV1 is shown as a pseudogene. This CDR3 comprises 17 residues. The CDR3 DNA sequence: TGCACCAGCAGCCAAGATGGGGGACAGCATAGCAATCAGCCCCAGCATTTT. Its translation: CTSSQDGGQHSNQPQHF.

The J gene is TRBJ2-4, the V gene TRBV27; D remains ambiguous. The CDR3 is made up of 12 amino acids. CDR1 is MNHEY and CDR2 is SMNVEV in the germline V gene (reference sequence). V was trimmed by 9 bases and J by 0 bases, leaving 6 bases between them. CDR3 nucleotides: TGTGCCAGTGGGCTAGCCAAAAACATTCAGTACTTC. Translating gives CASGLAKNIQYF.

The chain recombines TRBV14 with TRBJ1-1; 7 nucleotides match TRBD1. Germline CDR1 and CDR2: SGHDN and FVKESK. This CDR3 spans 12 amino acids. Trimming took 1 base from V and 8 from J; bases not matched to a gene: 1. The CDR3, as DNA: TGTGCCAGCAGCCAAGCGGACAGGGAAGCTTTCTTT. Translated: CASSQADREAFF. The full variable domain, its missing parts supplied by reference TRBV14 and TRBJ1-1, is EAGVTQFPSHSVIEKGQTVTLRCDPISGHDNLYWYRRVMGKEIKFLLHFVKESKQDESGMPNNRFLAERTGGTYSTLKVQPAELEDSGVYFCASSQADREAFFGQGTRLTVV.

V is TRBV7-2 and J is TRBJ1-4; D is unclear. Trimming stripped 1 base from V and 4 bases from J, with 10 bases between. The germline V gene has CDR1 SGHTA and CDR2 FQGNSA. This CDR3 has 15 amino acids. For the CDR3, the DNA is TGTGCCAGCAGCTTAGGGGTAGACTTTAATGAAAAACTGTTTTTT. This gives the protein CASSLGVDFNEKLFF.

This rearrangement joins TRBV7-2 to TRBJ2-1; D not resolved. Germline V gene data show CDR1 as SGHTA and CDR2 as FQGNSA. This CDR3 is built from 12 residues. Trimming stripped 6 bases from V and 5 bases from J, with 8 bases between. CDR3: CASSYTNNEQFF. The CDR3 DNA is TGTGCCAGCAGTTACACCAACAATGAGCAGTTCTTC.

The DNA of the CDR3 is TGTGCCATACGGGGACAGGCTCTGGGGGCCAACGTCCTGACTTTC. This codes for CAIRGQALGANVLTF. The chain has TRBV28 and TRBJ2-6; TRBD1 aligns across 8 bases. Per the germline V gene, CDR1 is MDHEN and CDR2 is SYDVKM. The V and J ends lost 10 bases and 4 bases, in that order; junction bases with no gene match: 9. The CDR3 sequence is 15 residues long.

V usage is TRBV28 and J usage is TRBJ2-3, with 9 bases lining up with TRBD2. With 2 bases clipped from V and 9 bases from J, the junction kept 12 bases outside the gene matches. The CDR3 sequence is 16 residues long. Germline V gene data show CDR1 as MDHEN and CDR2 as SYDVKM. For the CDR3, the DNA is TGTGCCAGCAGTTTAGGTGGTCTAGCGGGGAGGGAGACGCAGTATTTT. Amino acid sequence: CASSLGGLAGRETQYF.

The chain links TRBV6-2 or TRBV6-3 to TRBJ2-7; TRBD2 matches 10 bases. Unmatched junction bases numbered 3, after V lost 4 bases and J lost 6 bases. Germline V gene lookup returns CDR1 MNHEY and CDR2 SVGEGT. This CDR3 region has 13 residues. CDR3 DNA sequence: TGTGCCAGCAGTTTAGGGACTAGCGTCGAGCAGTACTTC. This gives the protein CASSLGTSVEQYF.

The chain combines TRBV6-2 or TRBV6-3 with TRBJ1-2, with a weak D call TRBD1 (5 bases). V lost 5 bases and J 6 bases, leaving 7 bases between the germline ends. In germline, CDR1 is MNHEY, CDR2 SVGEGT. CDR3 length: 11 amino acids. CDR3 loop: CASSQTDGYTF. DNA for the CDR3: TGTGCCAGCAGTCAGACAGATGGCTACACCTTC.

This clone was counted a few times. This chain connects TRBV9 to TRBJ1-1, with unresolved D. This CDR3 is 13 amino acids long. V shed 0 bases and J shed 1 base, with 4 bases lying between them. Germline V gene lookup returns CDR1 SGDLS and CDR2 YYNGEE. CDR3 protein: CASSVARNTEAFF. CDR3 DNA sequence: TGTGCCAGCAGCGTAGCCAGGAACACTGAAGCTTTCTTT.

This clone was recorded once. V gene TRBV28 combines with J gene TRBJ1-4, with D maybe TRBD1 (6 bases). Germline assignment: CDR1 MDHEN and CDR2 SYDVKM. The V gene lost 7 bases and the J gene lost 5 bases, with 8 bases spanning the gap. This CDR3 region has 12 residues. The CDR3 spells CASTQGNEKLFF. The CDR3 DNA reads as TGTGCCAGCACACAGGGCAATGAAAAACTGTTTTTT.

The rearrangement links TRBV5-1 to TRBJ1-1; 7 bases map to TRBD1. Trimming at V came to 4 bases and at J to 1 base, leaving 10 bases not matched to a gene. The CDR3 runs 16 residues. In germline, CDR1 is SGHRS, CDR2 YFSETQ. The CDR3 reads CASSLEGTAGNTEAFF. CDR3 coding DNA: TGCGCCAGCAGCCTAGAAGGGACAGCCGGGAACACTGAAGCTTTCTTT.

The rearrangement uses TRBV2 and TRBJ1-2; no clear D. Per the germline V gene, CDR1 is SNHLY and CDR2 is FYNNEI. The CDR3 is 13 residues long. V was shortened by 0 bases and J by 12 bases, with 14 bases between the two germline ends. CDR3: CASSEALKRDDTF. DNA for the CDR3: TGTGCCAGCAGTGAAGCGCTGAAGAGGGATGACACCTTC.

The V call is TRBV28, the J call TRBJ2-1; D might be TRBD1 (6 bases). V was cut by 3 bases and J by 5 bases, with 11 bases left in between. The CDR3 sequence is 14 residues long. Germline V gives CDR1 MDHEN, CDR2 SYDVKM. The CDR3 sequence is CASSFRGPDNEQFF. In DNA form, the CDR3 reads TGTGCCAGCAGTTTCAGGGGCCCAGACAATGAGCAGTTCTTC.

The chain recombines TRBV4-1 with TRBJ1-5; 7 nucleotides match TRBD1. V trimming: 0 bases; J trimming: 0 bases; junction bases outside the gene matches: 2. From germline, CDR1 is MGHRA and CDR2 YSYEKL. The length of the CDR3 is 16 residues. The CDR3 region is CASSQETGNSNQPQHF. The DNA for the CDR3 is TGCGCCAGCAGCCAAGAGACAGGGAATAGCAATCAGCCCCAGCATTTT.

The V and J genes are TRBV7-9 and TRBJ1-1; D is possibly TRBD1 (5 bases). This CDR3 comprises 14 residues. V was cut by 0 bases and J by 6 bases, with 11 bases left in between. Germline loops: CDR1 SEHNR, CDR2 FQNEAQ (reference sequence). The CDR3 coding sequence is TGTGCCAGCAGCTTAGCCTGGGGGGACTCTGAAGCTTTCTTT. Its protein product is CASSLAWGDSEAFF.

CDR3 coding DNA: TGTGCCAGCAGCCAATACAGGGATAACAATGAGCAGTTCTTC. It translates to CASSQYRDNNEQFF. The V and J genes are TRBV7-9 and TRBJ2-1, with D maybe TRBD1 (6 bases). Trimming removed 5 bases at V and 5 bases at J, with 13 bases between. The CDR3 runs 14 residues. The germline V gene encodes CDR1 SEHNR and CDR2 FQNEAQ (reference sequence).

V and J are TRBV15 and TRBJ1-4; D possibly corresponds to TRBD1 (5 bases). The ends were cut back, 0 bases at V and 3 bases at J, with 17 bases in the middle. CDR3 length equals 18 residues. Germline CDR1 is LNHNV and CDR2 is YYDKDF (reference sequence). The CDR3 DNA reads as TGTGCCACCAGCAGAGAGCGATTATTTACAGGAGCTAATGAAAAACTGTTTTTT. This gives the protein CATSRERLFTGANEKLFF.

The CDR3 nucleotides are TGTGCCAGCAGTGGACAGGGGAACGGAAACACCATATATTTT. Translated: CASSGQGNGNTIYF. This chain links TRBV6-6 with TRBJ1-3, with 9 nucleotides matching TRBD1. The V segment lost 5 bases and the J segment 4 bases; nucleotides outside the gene matches: 3. The CDR3 has 14 amino acids. The germline V gene has CDR1 MNHNY and CDR2 SVGAGI (reference sequence).

V usage is TRBV6-6 and J usage is TRBJ2-2; D gene unclear. The V gene's germline CDR1 is MNHNY and CDR2 SVGAGI (reference sequence). The CDR3 is 15 residues long. V was cut by 2 bases and J by 7 bases, with 14 bases left in between. In nucleotides, the CDR3 is TGTGCCAGCAGTTACGAGCCCCAGACAAGCGGGGAGCTGTTTTTT. Translating it yields CASSYEPQTSGELFF.

V and J are TRBV4-1 and TRBJ1-1, with TRBD1 identical over 7 bases. This CDR3 has 15 residues. Germline V gene sequence: CDR1 MGHRA, CDR2 YSYEKL. The junction had 5 bases not matched to a gene; V was cut back by 4 bases and J by 0 bases. The CDR3 DNA follows: TGCGCCAGCAGCCTCGGGACAGACATGAACACTGAAGCTTTCTTT. This gives the protein CASSLGTDMNTEAFF.

The V and J genes are TRBV7-9 and TRBJ1-2; D gene ambiguous. The germline V and J ends were trimmed by 5 bases and 7 bases, with 20 bases remaining between them. Germline values: CDR1 SEHNR, CDR2 FQNEAQ (reference sequence). This CDR3 contains 15 residues. In DNA form, the CDR3 reads TGTGCCAGCAGCACGCGAGGCGGGTTCGGCGCTGGCTACACCTTC. Protein product: CASSTRGGFGAGYTF.

This rearrangement joins TRBV6-5 to TRBJ1-5; TRBD1 matches at 8 bases. CDR3 length: 13 amino acids. After removal of 5 bases from V and 4 bases from J, the junction contained 1 base not matched to a gene. From germline, CDR1 is MNHEY and CDR2 SVGAGI. Here the CDR3 DNA reads TGTGCCAGCAGTCAGGGGGCAAATCAGCCCCAGCATTTT. Translation gives CASSQGANQPQHF.

The chain carries TRBV12-3 or TRBV12-4 and TRBJ1-2, with no clear D. The CDR3 has 13 residues. V lost 6 bases to trimming and J lost 0 bases, with 8 bases between them. The CDR3 loop reads CASRGQTNYGYTF. DNA of the CDR3: TGTGCCAGCAGGGGCCAAACTAACTATGGCTACACCTTC.

The rearrangement joins TRBV7-3 to TRBJ2-1; D is perhaps TRBD1 (6 bases). The CDR3 has 13 residues. Trimming took 3 bases from V and 9 from J, leaving 12 bases between them. Germline lookup yields CDR1 SGHTA and CDR2 FQGTGA. CDR3 nucleotides: TGTGCCAGCAGCTTTTCAGGGGCGGGTGAGCAGTTCTTC. It codes for CASSFSGAGEQFF.

The chain uses TRBV19 and TRBJ1-1; no clear D gene. Germline CDR1 is LNHDA and CDR2 is SQIVND (reference sequence). This CDR3 contains 15 residues. The V end lost 2 bases, the J end lost 4 bases, and 14 bases lay between the germline ends. CDR3: CASSIRAGLFTEAFF. The CDR3 DNA reads TGTGCCAGTAGTATACGAGCAGGCCTATTCACTGAAGCTTTCTTT.

The chain joins TRBV6-5 to TRBJ1-1, with D possibly being TRBD1 (6 bases). Trimming took off 7 bases at V and 8 bases at J, with 23 bases between the two ends. The CDR3 spans 15 residues. CDR1 is MNHEY, CDR2 SVGAGI, per germline. The CDR3 nucleotides read TGTGCCAGCACCCTCCGACGGACAGCCGTGACCGAAGCTTTCTTT. Its translation: CASTLRRTAVTEAFF.